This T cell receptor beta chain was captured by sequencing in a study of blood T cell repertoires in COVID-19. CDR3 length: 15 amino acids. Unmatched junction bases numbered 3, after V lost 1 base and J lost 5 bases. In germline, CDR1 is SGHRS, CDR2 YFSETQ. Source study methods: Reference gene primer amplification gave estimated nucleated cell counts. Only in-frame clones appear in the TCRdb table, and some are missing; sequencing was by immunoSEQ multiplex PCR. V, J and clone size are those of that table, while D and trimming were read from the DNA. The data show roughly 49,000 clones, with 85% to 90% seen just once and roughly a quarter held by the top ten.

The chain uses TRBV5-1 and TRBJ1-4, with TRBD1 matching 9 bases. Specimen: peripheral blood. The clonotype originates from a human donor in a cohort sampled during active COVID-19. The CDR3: CASSLSGTGNEKLFF. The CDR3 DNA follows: TGCGCCAGCAGCTTGTCCGGGACAGGGAATGAAAAACTGTTTTTT.